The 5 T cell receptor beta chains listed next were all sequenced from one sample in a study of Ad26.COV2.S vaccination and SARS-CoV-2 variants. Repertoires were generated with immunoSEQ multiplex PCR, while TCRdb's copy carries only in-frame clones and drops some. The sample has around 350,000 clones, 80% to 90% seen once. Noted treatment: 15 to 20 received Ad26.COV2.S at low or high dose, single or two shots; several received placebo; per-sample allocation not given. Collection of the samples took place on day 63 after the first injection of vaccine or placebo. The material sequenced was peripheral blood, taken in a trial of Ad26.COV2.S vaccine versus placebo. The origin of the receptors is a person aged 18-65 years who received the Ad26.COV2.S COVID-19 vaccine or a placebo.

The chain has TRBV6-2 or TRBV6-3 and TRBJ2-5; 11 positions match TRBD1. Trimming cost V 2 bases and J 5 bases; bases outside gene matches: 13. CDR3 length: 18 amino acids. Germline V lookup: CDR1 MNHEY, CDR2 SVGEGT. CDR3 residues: CASSYRTGGPSLQETQYF. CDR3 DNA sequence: TGTGCCAGCAGTTACAGGACAGGGGGCCCCTCTCTGCAGGAGACCCAGTACTTC.

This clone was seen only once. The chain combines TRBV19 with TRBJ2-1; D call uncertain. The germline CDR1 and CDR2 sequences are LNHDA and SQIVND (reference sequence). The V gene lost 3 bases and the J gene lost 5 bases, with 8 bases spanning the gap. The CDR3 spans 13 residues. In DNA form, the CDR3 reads TGTGCCAGTAGTATGGCGGCCAACAATGAGCAGTTCTTC. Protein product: CASSMAANNEQFF.

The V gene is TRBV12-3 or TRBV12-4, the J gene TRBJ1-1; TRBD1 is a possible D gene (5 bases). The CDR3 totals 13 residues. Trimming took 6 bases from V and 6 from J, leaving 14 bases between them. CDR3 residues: CASRGPGDAEAFF. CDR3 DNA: TGTGCCAGCAGGGGGCCTGGCGACGCTGAAGCTTTCTTT.

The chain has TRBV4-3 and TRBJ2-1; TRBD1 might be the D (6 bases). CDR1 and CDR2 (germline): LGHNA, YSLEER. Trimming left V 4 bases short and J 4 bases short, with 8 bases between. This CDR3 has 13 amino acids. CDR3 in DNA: TGCGCCAGCAGCCCGGACAGATACAATGAGCAGTTCTTC. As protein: CASSPDRYNEQFF.

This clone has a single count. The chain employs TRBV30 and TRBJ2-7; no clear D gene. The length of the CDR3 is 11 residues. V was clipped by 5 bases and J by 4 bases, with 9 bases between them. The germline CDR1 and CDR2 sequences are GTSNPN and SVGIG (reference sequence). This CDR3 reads CAWGYGYEQYF. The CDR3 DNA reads TGTGCCTGGGGTTATGGGTACGAGCAGTACTTC.